This T cell receptor (beta chain) was observed in a study of blood T cell repertoires in COVID-19. Source study methods: Reference gene primer amplification gave estimated nucleated cell counts. Produced via immunoSEQ multiplex PCR; TCRdb's table is partial and in-frame only. That table supplies the V and J calls and clone size; D and trimming were determined from the DNA. Among about 280,000 clones, around 88% were seen once, and the ten largest hold about an eighth. The CDR3 contains 17 residues. The junction had 12 bases not matched to a gene; V was cut back by 4 bases and J by 0 bases. Looked up from germline, CDR1 is SGDLS and CDR2 is YYNGEE. This clone was found a few times.

The sequencing sample was made of peripheral blood. The clonotype was recovered from a woman in her 70s with COVID-19, enrolled during active disease. The chain is built from TRBV9 and TRBJ1-2; 7 nucleotides match TRBD1. In DNA form, the CDR3 reads TGTGCCAGCAGCCCACGGGACAGCCCGGTTACTAACTATGGCTACACCTTC. Protein sequence: CASSPRDSPVTNYGYTF.